This entry is about one T cell receptor beta chain. Its specificity is unknown. A CD45RA-negative memory subset and a CD45RA+ naive subset were separated from the CD4+ cells. Per the study methods: With immunoSEQ giving junction-only sequences and no quality scores, filtering differed. Sequencing used immunoSEQ multiplex PCR; TCRdb keeps in-frame clones, though not all of them. Clonal size and the V and J genes are those of that table, whereas D and trimming came from the DNA. Of millions of clones listed, approximately 95% are singletons. This specimen comes from a study of shared clonotypes between healthy human individuals. The overall study: CD8 memory received one plate per donor, CD8 naive two, CD4 memory three and CD4 naive three.

General observations from the study: Sequencing of the sorted subsets was shown by rarefaction to be incomplete despite large depth.

Between the trimmed V and J ends, which lost 5 bases and 3 bases, there was a span of 19 bases. This CDR3 comprises 16 residues. Germline V gene sequence: CDR1 SGHTA, CDR2 FQGTGA. The rearrangement joins TRBV7-3 to TRBJ1-1; D is undetermined. Sequencing input: naive CD4+ T cells from PBMCs. Subset here: CD45RA+ positively selected. The sequence derives from a man aged 18 to 30 in good health. Some clones in this sample may be carry-over from other donors' samples. The CDR3, as DNA: TGTGCCAGCAGCCCTGCTATGAGGGTTTGGGACACTGAAGCTTTCTTT. It translates to CASSPAMRVWDTEAFF.